Following are 6 T cell receptor beta chains from one sample sequenced in a study of identical twins. TCRdb fed the 5' RACE reads into MiXCR, producing one record per CDR3 protein. Found here are roughly 1,500,000 distinct CDR3 sequences, less than 35% of them singletons; the top ten hold around 0.3%. The specimen sequenced was cord blood. These receptors were collected from a newborn girl in good health.

The genes are TRBV5-1 and TRBJ2-3; 8 bases fit TRBD2. V shed 6 bases and J 6 bases; nucleotides not matched to a gene: 9. Germline V CDR1 and CDR2: SGHRS, YFSETQ. CDR3 length equals 14 residues. CDR3 protein: CASNDGGAGDTQYF. The CDR3 DNA follows: TGCGCCAGCAACGACGGGGGGGCAGGTGATACGCAGTATTTT.

This chain's CDR3 is CASSLGQGRINSPLHF. CDR3 nucleotide sequence: TGTGCCAGCAGCCTCGGACAGGGCAGGATTAATTCACCCCTCCACTTT. V and J are TRBV5-5 and TRBJ1-6, with TRBD1 matching over 8 bases. Germline CDR1 is SGHKS and CDR2 is YYEKEE (reference sequence). The CDR3 loop spans 16 amino acids. V lost 4 bases, J lost 6 bases, and 9 bases stayed unmatched. Based on the CDR3 plus reference TRBV5-5 and TRBJ1-6, the full variable domain is DAGVTQSPTHLIKTRGQQVTLRCSPISGHKSVSWYQQVLGQGPQFIFQYYEKEERGRGNFPDRFSARQFPNYSSELNVNALLLGDSALYLCASSLGQGRINSPLHFGNGTRLTVT.

The V gene is TRBV20-1, the J gene TRBJ2-1; D ambiguous. CDR1 and CDR2 from the germline V gene are DFQATT and SNEGSKA (reference sequence). The CDR3 runs to 13 residues. Trimming removed 2 bases from V and 10 bases from J, with 15 bases in between. The CDR3 bases are TGCAGTGCTAGATTGACATACTCCTACGAGCAGTTCTTC. It codes for CSARLTYSYEQFF.

The V gene is TRBV5-1, the J gene TRBJ1-4; D is unclear. V was shortened by 1 base and J by 4 bases, with 8 bases between the two germline ends. Germline CDR1 reads SGHRS; CDR2 reads YFSETQ. CDR3 length equals 14 residues. The CDR3 coding sequence is TGCGCCAGCAGCTTGTCCGGCCTTAATGAAAAACTGTTTTTT. It translates to CASSLSGLNEKLFF.

This clonotype was recorded many times. The V gene is TRBV7-2, the J gene TRBJ2-5; perhaps TRBD2 as D (5 bases). Germline assignment: CDR1 SGHTA and CDR2 FQGNSA. The CDR3 is made up of 14 amino acids. Trimming shortened V by 5 bases and J by 2 bases, and 12 bases separated the two germline ends. CDR3 nucleotides: TGTGCCAGCAGCGTTAGGACTCCACAAGAGACCCAGTACTTC. Its protein product is CASSVRTPQETQYF.

This chain uses TRBV29-1 with TRBJ2-7; D remains unclear. The CDR3 runs to 14 residues. In germline, CDR1 is SQVTM, CDR2 ANQGSEA. Trimming pared 4 bases from V and 0 bases from J, leaving 13 bases between. The CDR3 nucleotides are TGCAGCGTTGCCGGATTAACAGACTCCTACGAGCAGTACTTC. It specifies CSVAGLTDSYEQYF.